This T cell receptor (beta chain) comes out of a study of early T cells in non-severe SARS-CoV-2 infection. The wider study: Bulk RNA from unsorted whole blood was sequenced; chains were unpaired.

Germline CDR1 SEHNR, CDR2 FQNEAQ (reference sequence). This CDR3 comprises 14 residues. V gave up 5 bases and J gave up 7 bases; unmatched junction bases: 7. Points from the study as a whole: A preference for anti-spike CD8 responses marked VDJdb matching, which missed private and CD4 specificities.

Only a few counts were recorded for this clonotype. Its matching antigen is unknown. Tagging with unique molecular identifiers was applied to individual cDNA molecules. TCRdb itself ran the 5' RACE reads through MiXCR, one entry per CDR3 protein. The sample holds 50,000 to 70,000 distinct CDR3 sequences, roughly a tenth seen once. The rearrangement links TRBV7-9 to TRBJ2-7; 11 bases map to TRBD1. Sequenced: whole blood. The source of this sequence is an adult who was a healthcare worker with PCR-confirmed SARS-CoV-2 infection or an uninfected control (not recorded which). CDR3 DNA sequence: TGTGCCAGCAGCGGAGGGACAGGGGGTCGGGAGCAGTACTTC. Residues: CASSGGTGGREQYF.